This T cell receptor (beta chain) was documented in a study of CD8+CD57+ T cells in acquired aplastic anemia. CDR3 and TCR beta VDJ profiling relied on a genomic DNA template. MiXCR, applied by TCRdb to the reads, yields one record per CDR3 protein. The sample comprises 190,000 or so distinct CDR3 sequences, approximately 48% of which are singletons, and about 1.8% rests with the top ten. Study-level results: Common to patients and controls were around 30 CD8+ CDR3 sequences.

This clonotype was counted many times. Its antigen is not identified. V dropped 4 bases and J dropped 0 bases, with 9 bases sitting between them. The CDR3 sequence is 15 residues long. Germline loops: CDR1 SNHLY, CDR2 FYNNEI. Before being chosen for sequencing, patients had shown CD8+CD57+ cell expansion by flow cytometry. The clonotype was recovered from a human donor with aplastic anemia. This sequence joins TRBV2 and TRBJ1-4, with D maybe TRBD1 (6 bases). Sample: sorted CD4+, CD8+, or CD8+CD57+ T cells (not recorded which) from PBMCs. Written as DNA, the CDR3 is TGTGCCAGCAGTGGGACAGTCACAACTAATGAAAAACTGTTTTTT. It yields the protein CASSGTVTTNEKLFF.